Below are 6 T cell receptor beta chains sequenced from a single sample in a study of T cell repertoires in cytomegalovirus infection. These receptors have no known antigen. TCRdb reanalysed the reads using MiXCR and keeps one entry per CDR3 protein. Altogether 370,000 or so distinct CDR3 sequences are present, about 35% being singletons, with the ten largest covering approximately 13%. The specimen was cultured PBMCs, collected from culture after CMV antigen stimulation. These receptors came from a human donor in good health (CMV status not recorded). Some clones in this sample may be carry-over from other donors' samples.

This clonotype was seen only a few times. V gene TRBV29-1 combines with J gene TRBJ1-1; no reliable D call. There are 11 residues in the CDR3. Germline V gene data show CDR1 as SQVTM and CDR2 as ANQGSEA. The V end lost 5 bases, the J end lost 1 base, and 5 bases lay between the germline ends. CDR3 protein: CSVRQNTEAFF. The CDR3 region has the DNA TGCAGCGTTCGACAGAACACTGAAGCTTTCTTT.

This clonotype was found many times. CDR3 sequence (DNA): TGTGCCAGCAGCTTATTGGGGAACTATGGCTACACCTTC. Translation: CASSLLGNYGYTF. The chain is built from TRBV7-9 and TRBJ1-2; D gene ambiguous. Trimming left V 2 bases short and J 2 bases short, with 6 bases between. This CDR3 contains 13 residues. Germline-derived CDR1 and CDR2 are SEHNR and FQNEAQ (reference sequence).

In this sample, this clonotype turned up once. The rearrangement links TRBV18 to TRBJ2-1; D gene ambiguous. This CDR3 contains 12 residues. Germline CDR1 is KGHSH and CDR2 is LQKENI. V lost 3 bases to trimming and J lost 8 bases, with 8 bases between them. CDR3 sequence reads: CASSPLRDEQFF. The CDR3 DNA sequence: TGTGCCAGCTCACCTCTTAGGGATGAGCAGTTCTTC.

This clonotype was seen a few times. The CDR3 loop is CASSSETGNTEAFF. CDR3 DNA: TGTGCCAGTAGTTCCGAGACAGGAAACACTGAAGCTTTCTTT. This sequence joins TRBV19 and TRBJ1-1; D may be TRBD1 (6 bases). Germline CDR1 and CDR2: LNHDA and SQIVND (reference sequence). The V gene lost 5 bases and the J gene lost 2 bases, with 12 bases spanning the gap. This CDR3 is built from 14 residues. The variable domain in full, with the rest retrieved from reference TRBV19 and TRBJ1-1, is DGGITQSPKYLFRKEGQNVTLSCEQNLNHDAMYWYRQDPGQGLRLIYYSQIVNDFQKGDIAEGYSVSREKKESFPLTVTSAQKNPTAFYLCASSSETGNTEAFFGQGTRLTVV.

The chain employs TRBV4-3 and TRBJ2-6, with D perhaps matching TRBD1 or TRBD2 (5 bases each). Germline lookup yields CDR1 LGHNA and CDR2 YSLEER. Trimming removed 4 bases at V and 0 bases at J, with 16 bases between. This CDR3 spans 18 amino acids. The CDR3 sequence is CASSPPGPRSSGANVLTF. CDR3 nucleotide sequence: TGCGCCAGCAGCCCACCGGGACCGCGAAGCTCTGGGGCCAACGTCCTGACTTTC.

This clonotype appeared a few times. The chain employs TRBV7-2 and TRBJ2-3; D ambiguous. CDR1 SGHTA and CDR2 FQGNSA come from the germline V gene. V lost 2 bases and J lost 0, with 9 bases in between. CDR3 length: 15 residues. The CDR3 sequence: CASSLLGGSTDTQYF. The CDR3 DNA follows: TGTGCCAGCAGCTTATTAGGTGGGAGCACAGATACGCAGTATTTT.